This T cell receptor beta chain was sequenced during a study of T cells in Graves' hyperthyroidism and ophthalmopathy. Absent ophthalmopathy progression within 18 months defined stable Graves' hyperthyroidism. Diagnoses rested on clinical symptoms, serum thyroxine and TRAb, thyroid ultrasound and orbital computed tomography. Cells are PBMCs isolated from 10 ml of fresh blood. Amplified regions were TCR beta CDR3 sequences from RNA transcripts. HTBI primers were used for first-round RT-PCR of the TCR CDR3. Via MiXCR, TCRdb re-called the multiplex PCR reads, giving one row per CDR3 protein. The sample contains roughly 710,000 distinct CDR3 sequences, around a third of which appear only once. V shed 3 bases and J 4 bases; nucleotides not matched to a gene: 4. The CDR3 runs 15 residues. Germline V CDR1 and CDR2: SGHRS, YFSETQ. About this clonotype itself: The antigen remains unidentified.

Study-wide points: Most clonotypes that expanded in the thyroid above 0.001 also showed up in blood.

The chain recombines TRBV5-1 with TRBJ2-7; 13 bases match TRBD2. Sequenced input: blood. The origin of this receptor is a woman aged 40 to 50 with Graves' hyperthyroidism. CDR3 sequence (DNA): TGCGCCAGCAGCTCCCTACTAGCGGGAGGGTACGAGCAGTACTTC. This encodes CASSSLLAGGYEQYF.